This T cell receptor beta chain was recorded in a study of blood T cell repertoires in COVID-19 (dated by TCRdb to the early 2020s). Context from the whole study: Samples covering the acute and convalescent phases of COVID-19 were provided by collaborators in the United States, Italy and Spain. The material from the prospective study consisted of cDNA or gDNA derived from T cells, B-cell-depleted T cells, or PBMCs. Subjects who had been exposed to COVID-19, were actively infected with it, or had recovered from it provided the deeply sampled blood TCRbeta repertoires that made up the dataset. The repertoires were released in a freely available public database intended as a resource for research on the immune response to SARS-CoV-2. The samples were drawn from the first 160 participants of the ongoing ImmuneRACE study and from roughly 1,300 subjects provided by 6 global collaborators. Nearly every sample came with metadata listing a de-identified subject ID, COVID-19 status, age in years and sex. Where HLA class I and class II types were available, the types were taken from metadata supplied by the sample provider, not from assay-based typing. Paper-wide results and their limitations: The amount of clinical and demographic metadata varied by source and participant and was provided uncurated.

Collaborating institutions collected whole blood in K2EDTA tubes following their own protocols. Collaborator samples were shipped for TCRbeta analysis as frozen whole blood, isolated PBMCs, or DNA extracted from either sample type. A remark on this clone: What this receptor recognizes is not known. No base-level quality is on record; no much larger clone is a single base apart. The same CDR3 is also encoded by other DNA sequences in this sample.

TCRbeta CDR3 regions were amplified from genomic DNA using the immunoSEQ Assay, a bias-controlled multiplex PCR. In the original analysis: The number of nucleated cells in each sample was estimated by amplification of reference gene primers within the assay. To quantify the absolute abundance of each unique TCRbeta CDR3 rearrangement, sequence reads were collapsed and filtered. For each sample, productive Simpson clonality was calculated as the square root of Simpson's diversity index across productive rearrangements. TCRdb holds this immuneACCESS table with in-frame rearrangements only. Some clones are missing; in checked studies, unresolved V genes explain under half, and the rest has no known cause. V, J and clone size were drawn from that table, and D and trimming were deduced from the DNA. The sample contains 250,000 to 400,000 clones, roughly 91% of them found a single time. The top ten clonotypes cover 1% of the sample.

The sample was peripheral blood. The origin of this receptor is a man aged 50 or older with active or convalescent COVID-19.

The CDR3 reads as follows: CASSPGTENEKLFF. The sequenced DNA is TGCGCCAGCAGCCCCGGGACAGAGAATGAAAAACTGTTTTTT. This receptor chain uses TRBV5-1 and TRBJ1-4; 7 middle bases align to TRBD1. Measured from the cysteine to the phenylalanine, the CDR3 is 14 residues long. The only DNA kept is the CDR3, 42 bases in frame from the first base. In the germline V gene, CDR1 corresponds to SGHRS and CDR2 to YFSETQ. V has 4 bases trimmed and J has 5 bases trimmed; junction bases matching no gene number 5. Outside the CDR3, residues come from the reference TRBV5-1 and TRBJ1-4 proteins, so the full variable domain is: KAGVTQTPRYLIKTRGQQVTLSCSPISGHRSVSWYQQTPGQGLQFLFEYFSETQRNKGNFPGRFSGRQFSNSRSEMNVSTLELGDSALYLCASSPGTENEKLFFGSGTQLSVL.